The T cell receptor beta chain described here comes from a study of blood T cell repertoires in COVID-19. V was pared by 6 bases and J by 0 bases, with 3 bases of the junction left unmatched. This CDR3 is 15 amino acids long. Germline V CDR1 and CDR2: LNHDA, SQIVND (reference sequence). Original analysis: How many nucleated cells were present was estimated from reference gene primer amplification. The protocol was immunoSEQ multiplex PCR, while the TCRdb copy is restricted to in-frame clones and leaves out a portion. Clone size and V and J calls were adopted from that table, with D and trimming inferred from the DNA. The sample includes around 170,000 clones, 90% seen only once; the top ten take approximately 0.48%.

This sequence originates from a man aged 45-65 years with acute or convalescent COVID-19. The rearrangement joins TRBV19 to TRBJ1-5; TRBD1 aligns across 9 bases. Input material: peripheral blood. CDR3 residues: CASRQGAYSNQPQHF. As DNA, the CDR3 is TGTGCCAGTAGACAGGGGGCGTATAGCAATCAGCCCCAGCATTTT.